This TCR beta chain came from a study of T cell responses to AZD1222 COVID-19 vaccine. About the research overall: Combined were second doses at about 4 or about 12 weeks.

A remark on this clone: Its cognate antigen is unknown.

The CDR3 has 14 residues. Germline trimming cut 10 bases from V and 1 base from J; bases unmatched to any gene: 8. CDR1 and CDR2 from the germline V gene are SNHLY and FYNNEI. Clones were read by immunoSEQ multiplex PCR, and TCRdb kept only the in-frame ones, dropping some. The repertoire holds 100,000 to 150,000 clones, approximately 88% seen once, with around 6% in the top ten. General study results and limits: It should be noted that donors were predominantly white British and more often female, and clonal diversity was possibly underestimated. Following two doses of AZD1222, Spike-specific TCR breadth and depth rose. Baseline seropositivity occurred in only 5 or 6 AZD1222 recipients.

This sample comprised peripheral blood, obtained on day 0 of AZD1222 vaccination. The TCR originated in an adult in good health. V usage is TRBV2 and J usage is TRBJ2-7; 9 bases agree with TRBD2. The CDR3 nucleotides are TGTGCCACCACTGGCGGGAGGGGTTCCTACGAGCAGTACTTC. Amino acid sequence: CATTGGRGSYEQYF.